The present entry profiles one T cell receptor (beta chain) with its context. This specimen comes from a study of control samples from healthy donors and cancer patients. Using immunoSEQ multiplex PCR, the repertoire was profiled, and TCRdb retains in-frame clones only, with some absent. The table shows roughly 130,000 clones, with around nine tenths occurring only once. This receptor was obtained from a man aged 50 or older in good health. The specimen sequenced was blood.

CDR3 sequence reads: CSAGPLAGQETQYF. The CDR3 DNA reads as TGCAGCGCAGGTCCACTAGCGGGGCAAGAGACCCAGTACTTC. The chain recombines TRBV29-1 with TRBJ2-5; 10 bases are a match to TRBD2. The J segment lost 2 bases and the V segment lost 7 bases, leaving 7 bases of the junction unmatched. CDR1 and CDR2 (germline): SQVTM, ANQGSEA. The CDR3 runs 14 residues.